This T cell receptor beta chain was sequenced for a study of T cell repertoires in cytomegalovirus infection. On the study more broadly: In public TCR beta signatures, there were indications of both CMV infection and matching HLA type. Whole-study results and caveats: Summed frequency of shared TCR beta families picked out CMV carriers who also had the relevant HLA.

This clonotype was observed at least ten times. Its antigen is undetermined. The CDR3 is 19 residues long. In germline, CDR1 is SGHTA, CDR2 FQGNSA. The V and J ends lost 5 bases and 3 bases, in that order; junction bases with no gene match: 15. In TCRdb, the reads were re-called with MiXCR into one record per CDR3 protein. Of about 230,000 distinct CDR3 sequences in the sample, under 8.5% were seen once. The clonotype originates from a human donor in good health (CMV status not recorded). Some clones in this sample may be carry-over from other donors' samples. The sequencing input was PBMCs. This chain connects TRBV7-2 to TRBJ2-2; 10 positions agree with TRBD2. The CDR3 here is CASSPFLAGVARDTGELFF. CDR3 DNA sequence: TGTGCCAGCAGCCCATTCCTAGCGGGGGTGGCAAGGGACACCGGGGAGCTGTTTTTT. Filled out from reference TRBV7-2 and TRBJ2-2, the complete variable domain reads GAGVSQSPSNKVTEKGKDVELRCDPISGHTALYWYRQSLGQGLEFLIYFQGNSAPDKSGLPSDRFSAERTGGSVSTLTIQRTQQEDSAVYLCASSPFLAGVARDTGELFFGEGSRLTVL.